Following are 25 T cell receptor beta chains from one sample sequenced in a study of T-cell reconstitution after alpha-beta-depleted transplantation in children. Library preparation (for TCRbeta) was performed with unique molecular identifiers. Each CDR3 protein gets one entry after TCRdb re-called the PCR reads with MiXCR. The profile covers approximately 150,000 distinct CDR3 sequences, with 8% to 10% appearing a single time and 15% to 20% taken by the ten largest. Source: PBMCs, mostly from graft donor cells, taken 180 days after TCRalphabeta/CD19-depleted stem cell transplant. Receptor source: a female patient under 10 years old who had a stem cell transplant for congenital amegakaryocytic thrombocytopenia, so the T cells may come from the graft donor.

This clonotype occurred many times. The genes are TRBV5-1 and TRBJ1-2, with TRBD1 as a possible D gene (6 bases). Trimming pared 1 base from V and 7 bases from J, leaving 17 bases between. CDR3 length equals 15 residues. The V gene's germline CDR1 is SGHRS and CDR2 YFSETQ. CDR3 in amino acids: CASSLFGGREAGYTF. In DNA form, the CDR3 reads TGCGCCAGCAGCTTGTTCGGGGGGCGAGAGGCTGGCTACACCTTC.

This clonotype was found many times. The V gene is TRBV28, the J gene TRBJ2-1; D is ambiguous. CDR1 is MDHEN, CDR2 SYDVKM, per germline. This CDR3 region has 15 residues. V was shortened by 6 bases and J by 0 bases, with 12 bases between the two germline ends. The CDR3 nucleotides read TGTGCCAGCAGACTTCCAGCCAGCTCCTACAATGAGCAGTTCTTC. Residues: CASRLPASSYNEQFF.

This clonotype was found many times. The chain recombines TRBV28 with TRBJ2-3, with 9 bases that match TRBD2. Germline lookup yields CDR1 MDHEN and CDR2 SYDVKM. This CDR3 contains 18 residues. V lost 1 base and J lost 3; bases outside the gene matches: 11. The CDR3 nucleotides read TGTGCCAGCAGTTTATTGAAGATTAGCGGGGGCGGGACAGATACGCAGTATTTT. Translated: CASSLLKISGGGTDTQYF.

Points on this clonotype: The junction and the germline gene differ at one end; a read error may be behind it. The rearrangement joins TRBV4-1 to TRBJ1-2, with a possible D match to TRBD1 (6 bases). The CDR3 length is 15 residues. Germline loops: CDR1 MGHRA, CDR2 YSYEKL. CDR3 sequence (DNA): TGCGCCAGCAGCGCACCCGGGACAAAAAACTATGGCTACCCCTTC. Translated, it gives CASSAPGTKNYGYPF.

Ten or more counts support this clonotype. This sequence joins TRBV3-1 and TRBJ2-5, with 8 positions matching TRBD2. From germline, CDR1 is LGHDT and CDR2 YNNKEL (reference sequence). This CDR3 has 16 residues. Germline trimming cut 2 bases from V and 1 base from J; bases unmatched to any gene: 6. The CDR3, as DNA: TGTGCCAGCAGCCAATTACTAGCGGAACTCCAAGAGACCCAGTACTTC. It codes for CASSQLLAELQETQYF.

This clonotype appeared many times. The chain couples TRBV12-3 or TRBV12-4 to TRBJ1-2; TRBD1 aligns across 7 bases. This CDR3 comprises 14 residues. Unmatched junction bases numbered 10, after V lost 5 bases and J lost 7 bases. The CDR3 region has the DNA TGTGCCAGCAGTGCTCAGGGGGAGATCTCTGGCTACACCTTC. Amino acids: CASSAQGEISGYTF.

The CDR3 nucleotides read TGTGCCAGCAGGCAGAACACCGGGGAGCTGTTTTTT. Translating gives CASRQNTGELFF. The chain joins TRBV2 to TRBJ2-2; D is unclear. Germline V gene sequence: CDR1 SNHLY, CDR2 FYNNEI. The CDR3 extends over 12 amino acids. Between the trimmed V and J ends, which lost 6 bases and 1 base, there was a span of 3 bases.

This clonotype was found many times. V gene TRBV29-1 combines with J gene TRBJ2-7, with D hard to call. CDR1 SQVTM and CDR2 ANQGSEA come from the germline V gene. V was shortened by 4 bases and J by 2 bases, with 15 bases between the two germline ends. CDR3 size: 14 residues. CDR3 region: CSVVLVGRPYEQYF. CDR3 nucleotide sequence: TGCAGCGTTGTGTTGGTTGGCAGACCCTACGAGCAGTACTTC.

A note on this clonotype: A much larger clone differs by one base, so this may be a read error. The genes are TRBV28 and TRBJ1-2; D possibly corresponds to TRBD1 (5 bases). CDR3 length: 13 amino acids. Looked up from germline, CDR1 is MDHEN and CDR2 is SYDVKM. In DNA, the CDR3 is TGTGCCAGCAGTTATCAGGGTGACTATGGCCACACCTTC. It is translated as CASSYQGDYGHTF.

The chain employs TRBV6-2 or TRBV6-3 and TRBJ2-7; 13 positions match TRBD2. Germline-derived CDR1 and CDR2 are MNHEY and SVGEGT. The CDR3 is 16 amino acids. The J segment lost 6 bases and the V segment lost 10 bases, leaving 15 bases of the junction unmatched. Here the CDR3 DNA reads TGTGCCACCAGCCTTCGGACTAGCGGGAGCTTGGCCGAGCAGTACTTC. The encoded protein is CATSLRTSGSLAEQYF.

There are many counts of this clonotype. The chain couples TRBV12-3 or TRBV12-4 to TRBJ2-7, with TRBD2 as a possible D gene (5 bases). This CDR3 has 15 amino acids. V was trimmed by 3 bases and J by 0 bases, leaving 12 bases between them. This CDR3 reads CASSFERTASYEQYF. The CDR3 bases are TGTGCCAGCAGTTTCGAGCGGACGGCCTCCTACGAGCAGTACTTC.

The chain uses TRBV20-1 and TRBJ2-3, with 10 bases fitting TRBD2. The CDR3 is 15 amino acids. Germline-derived CDR1 and CDR2 are DFQATT and SNEGSKA (reference sequence). V shed 4 bases and J 0 bases; nucleotides not matched to a gene: 4. CDR3 protein: CSATSGGISTDTQYF. Written as DNA, the CDR3 is TGCAGTGCTACTAGCGGGGGAATTAGCACAGATACGCAGTATTTT.

This clonotype was observed a few times. The CDR3 nucleotides are TGTGCCAGCAGCTGGGGATTTTACTATGGCTACACCTTC. Its protein is CASSWGFYYGYTF. This rearrangement joins TRBV12-3 or TRBV12-4 to TRBJ1-2; D is undetermined. The CDR3 covers 13 residues. V was trimmed by 6 bases and J by 3 bases, leaving 11 bases between them.

This clonotype came up many times. This chain uses TRBV7-9 with TRBJ1-2; unclear D gene. Germline-derived CDR1 and CDR2 are SEHNR and FQNEAQ (reference sequence). Between the trimmed V and J ends, which lost 2 bases and 0 bases, there was a span of 7 bases. The CDR3 is 14 amino acids. The CDR3 DNA sequence: TGTGCCAGCAGCTTAACAGACGCTAACTATGGCTACACCTTC. The encoded protein is CASSLTDANYGYTF.

V gene TRBV7-2 combines with J gene TRBJ2-7; weak D call: TRBD2 (5 bases). Trimming stripped 2 bases from V and 3 bases from J, with 17 bases between. CDR1 and CDR2 (germline): SGHTA, FQGNSA. This CDR3 is 16 amino acids long. The CDR3 region is CASSLRAAKNNYEQYF. The CDR3 coding sequence is TGTGCCAGCAGCTTACGAGCGGCGAAGAACAACTACGAGCAGTACTTC. Complete variable domain (other parts from reference TRBV7-2 and TRBJ2-7): GAGVSQSPSNKVTEKGKDVELRCDPISGHTALYWYRQSLGQGLEFLIYFQGNSAPDKSGLPSDRFSAERTGGSVSTLTIQRTQQEDSAVYLCASSLRAAKNNYEQYFGPGTRLTVT.

This clonotype was observed a handful of times. V and J are TRBV28 and TRBJ2-3; D is perhaps TRBD2 (7 bases). The CDR3 covers 14 residues. Germline CDR1 and CDR2: MDHEN and SYDVKM. Trimming took off 6 bases at V and 4 bases at J, with 14 bases between the two ends. The CDR3 loop is CASRGGGPPDTQYF. The DNA of the CDR3 is TGTGCCAGCAGAGGGGGGGGGCCGCCAGATACGCAGTATTTT. Drawing the rest from reference TRBV28 and TRBJ2-3, the complete variable domain is DVKVTQSSRYLVKRTGEKVFLECVQDMDHENMFWYRQDPGLGLRLIYFSYDVKMKEKGDIPEGYSVSREKKERFSLILESASTNQTSMYLCASRGGGPPDTQYFGPGTRLTVL.

This chain links TRBV5-1 with TRBJ2-3, with D perhaps matching TRBD2 (5 bases). The germline gives CDR1 SGHRS, CDR2 YFSETQ. The CDR3 runs to 15 residues. V dropped 0 bases and J dropped 2 bases, with 10 bases sitting between them. The CDR3 sequence: CASSLGGPDTDTQYF. CDR3 coding DNA: TGCGCCAGCAGCTTGGGAGGGCCGGACACAGATACGCAGTATTTT.

At least ten counts were recorded for this clonotype. The CDR3 loop is CSAASGVAHGNEQFF. CDR3 bases: TGCAGTGCTGCTAGCGGGGTGGCCCATGGGAATGAGCAGTTCTTC. The genes are TRBV20-1 and TRBJ2-1; TRBD2 matches 9 bases. This CDR3 has 15 amino acids. The V segment lost 5 bases and the J segment 7 bases; nucleotides outside the gene matches: 12. Germline values: CDR1 DFQATT, CDR2 SNEGSKA (reference sequence).

The chain couples TRBV20-1 to TRBJ1-1; possibly TRBD1 for D (6 bases). The germline V and J ends were trimmed by 5 bases and 7 bases, with 14 bases remaining between them. Germline values: CDR1 DFQATT, CDR2 SNEGSKA (reference sequence). The CDR3 length is 12 residues. CDR3 in amino acids: CSARYRVGEAFF. CDR3 bases: TGCAGTGCTCGCTACAGGGTTGGTGAAGCTTTCTTT.

This clonotype was seen more than once but under ten times. In nucleotides, the CDR3 is TGCAGTGCTAGTCAGGGCCTGAGATTTTTCTCTGAAGCTTTCTTT. Its translation: CSASQGLRFFSEAFF. The V gene is TRBV20-1, the J gene TRBJ1-1; TRBD1 is a possible D gene (5 bases). From germline, CDR1 is DFQATT and CDR2 SNEGSKA (reference sequence). V lost 3 bases to trimming and J lost 6 bases, with 20 bases between them. The CDR3 runs 15 residues.

This clonotype appeared many times. The J gene is TRBJ2-2, the V gene TRBV2; possibly TRBD1 or TRBD2 for D (7 bases each). The CDR3 is made up of 16 amino acids. Trimming cost V 4 bases and J 4 bases, with 16 bases left between them. Germline CDR1 SNHLY, CDR2 FYNNEI. The CDR3 bases are TGTGCCAGCAGTGCAGCGACAGGGAGGGTCACCGGGGAGCTGTTTTTT. This codes for CASSAATGRVTGELFF.

This clonotype has just a few counts. This sequence joins TRBV5-1 and TRBJ2-3; D is tentatively TRBD1 or TRBD2 (5 bases each). The germline CDR1 and CDR2 sequences are SGHRS and YFSETQ. The CDR3 is 14 amino acids. Trimming cost V 4 bases and J 6 bases, with 15 bases left between them. The CDR3 loop reads CASSPGPPQDTQYF. The CDR3, as DNA: TGCGCCAGCAGCCCGGGACCACCCCAGGATACGCAGTATTTT.

This clonotype was counted between two and nine times. This chain joins TRBV6-1 and TRBJ1-5, with D unresolved. Germline CDR1 MNHNS, CDR2 SASEGT. V was trimmed by 0 bases and J by 6 bases, leaving 6 bases between them. This CDR3 is built from 13 residues. The chain's CDR3 is CASSEAPRQPQHF. As DNA, the CDR3 is TGTGCCAGCAGTGAAGCGCCTCGTCAGCCCCAGCATTTT.

At least ten counts were recorded for this clonotype. The chain couples TRBV19 to TRBJ1-5, with 8 nucleotides matching TRBD1. Germline CDR1 and CDR2: LNHDA and SQIVND (reference sequence). The J segment lost 0 bases and the V segment lost 10 bases, leaving 8 bases of the junction unmatched. The CDR3 extends over 15 amino acids. As DNA, the CDR3 is TGTGCCACCGAGGACAGGGTTTATAGCAATCAGCCCCAGCATTTT. This codes for CATEDRVYSNQPQHF.

This clonotype was counted ten times or more. J is TRBJ2-7 and V is TRBV9; 14 bases line up with TRBD2. This CDR3 contains 15 residues. In germline, CDR1 is SGDLS, CDR2 YYNGEE. Trimming removed 2 bases from V and 4 bases from J; junction bases left unmatched: 2. The CDR3 DNA sequence: TGTGCCAGCAGCGTCGGGACTAGCGGGAGATACGAGCAGTACTTC. As protein: CASSVGTSGRYEQYF.